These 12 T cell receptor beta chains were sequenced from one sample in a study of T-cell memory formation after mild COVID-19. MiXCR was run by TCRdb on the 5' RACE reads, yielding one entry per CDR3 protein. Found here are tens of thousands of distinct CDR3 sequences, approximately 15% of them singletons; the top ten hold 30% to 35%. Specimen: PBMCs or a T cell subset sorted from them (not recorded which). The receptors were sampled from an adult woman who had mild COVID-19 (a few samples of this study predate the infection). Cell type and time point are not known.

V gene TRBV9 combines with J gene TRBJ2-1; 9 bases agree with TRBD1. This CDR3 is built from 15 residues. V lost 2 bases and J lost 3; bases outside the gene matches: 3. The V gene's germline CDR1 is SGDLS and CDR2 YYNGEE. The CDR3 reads CASSVSGQGYNEQFF. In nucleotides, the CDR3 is TGTGCCAGCAGCGTGTCGGGACAGGGCTACAATGAGCAGTTCTTC. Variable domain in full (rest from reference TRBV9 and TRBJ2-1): DSGVTQTPKHLITATGQRVTLRCSPRSGDLSVYWYQQSLDQGLQFLIQYYNGEERAKGNILERFSAQQFPDLHSELNLSSLELGDSALYFCASSVSGQGYNEQFFGPGTRLTVL.

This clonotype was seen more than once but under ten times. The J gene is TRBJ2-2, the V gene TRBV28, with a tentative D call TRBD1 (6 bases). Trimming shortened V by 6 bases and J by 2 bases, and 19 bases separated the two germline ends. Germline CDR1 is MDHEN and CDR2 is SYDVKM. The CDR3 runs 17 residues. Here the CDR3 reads CASRPRPGQTNTGELFF. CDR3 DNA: TGTGCCAGCAGACCCCGACCGGGACAAACTAACACCGGGGAGCTGTTTTTT. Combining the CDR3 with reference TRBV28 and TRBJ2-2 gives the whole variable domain DVKVTQSSRYLVKRTGEKVFLECVQDMDHENMFWYRQDPGLGLRLIYFSYDVKMKEKGDIPEGYSVSREKKERFSLILESASTNQTSMYLCASRPRPGQTNTGELFFGEGSRLTVL.

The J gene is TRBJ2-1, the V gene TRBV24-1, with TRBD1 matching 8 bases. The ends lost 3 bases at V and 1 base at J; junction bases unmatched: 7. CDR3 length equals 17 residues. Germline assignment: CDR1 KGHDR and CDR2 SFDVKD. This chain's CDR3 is CATSDKQTGESYNEQFF. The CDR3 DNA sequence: TGTGCCACCAGTGATAAGCAGACAGGGGAGTCCTACAATGAGCAGTTCTTC.

The CDR3 here is CASSLEWGTGELFF. In DNA form, the CDR3 reads TGCGCCAGCAGCTTGGAATGGGGAACCGGGGAGCTGTTTTTT. The chain couples TRBV5-1 to TRBJ2-2, with no clear D. There are 14 residues in the CDR3. Trimming took 0 bases from V and 5 from J, leaving 8 bases between them. Germline V gene lookup returns CDR1 SGHRS and CDR2 YFSETQ.

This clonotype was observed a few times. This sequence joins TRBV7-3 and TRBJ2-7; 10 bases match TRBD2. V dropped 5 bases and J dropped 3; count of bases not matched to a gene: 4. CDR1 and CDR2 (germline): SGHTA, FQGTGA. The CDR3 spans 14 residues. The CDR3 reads CASSPSGGDYEQYF. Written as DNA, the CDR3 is TGTGCCAGCAGCCCGAGCGGGGGGGACTACGAGCAGTACTTC.

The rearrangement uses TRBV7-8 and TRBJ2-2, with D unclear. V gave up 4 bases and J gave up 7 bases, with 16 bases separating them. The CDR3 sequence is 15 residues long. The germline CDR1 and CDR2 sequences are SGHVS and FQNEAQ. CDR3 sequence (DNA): TGTGCCAGCAGCTATGGCAGTGCGGCGTTCGGGGAGCTGTTTTTT. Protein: CASSYGSAAFGELFF.

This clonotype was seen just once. As DNA, the CDR3 is TGTGCCAGCTCACCTCCTTCGAACTCTGGAAACACCATATATTTT. It yields the protein CASSPPSNSGNTIYF. The chain links TRBV18 to TRBJ1-3, with D unresolved. This CDR3 spans 15 amino acids. Germline V CDR1 and CDR2: KGHSH, LQKENI. V was shortened by 3 bases and J by 0 bases, with 9 bases between the two germline ends.

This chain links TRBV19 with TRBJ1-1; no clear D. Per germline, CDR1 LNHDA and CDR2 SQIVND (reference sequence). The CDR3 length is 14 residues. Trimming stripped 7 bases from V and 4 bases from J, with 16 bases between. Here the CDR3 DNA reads TGTGCCAGTAAAACTCACCAGGTAGGCACTGAAGCTTTCTTT. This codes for CASKTHQVGTEAFF. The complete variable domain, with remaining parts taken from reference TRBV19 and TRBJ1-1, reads DGGITQSPKYLFRKEGQNVTLSCEQNLNHDAMYWYRQDPGQGLRLIYYSQIVNDFQKGDIAEGYSVSREKKESFPLTVTSAQKNPTAFYLCASKTHQVGTEAFFGQGTRLTVV.

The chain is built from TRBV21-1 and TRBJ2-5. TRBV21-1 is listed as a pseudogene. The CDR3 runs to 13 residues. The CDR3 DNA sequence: TGTGCCAGCAGCAAATTAACGGAAGAGACCCAGTACTTC. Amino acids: CASSKLTEETQYF.

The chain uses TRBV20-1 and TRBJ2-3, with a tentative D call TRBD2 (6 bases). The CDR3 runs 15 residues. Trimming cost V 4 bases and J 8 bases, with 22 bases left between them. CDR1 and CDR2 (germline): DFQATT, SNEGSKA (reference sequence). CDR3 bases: TGCAGTGCTACCCTGTATGGGACTCCGGCGGGTACGCAGTATTTT. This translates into CSATLYGTPAGTQYF.

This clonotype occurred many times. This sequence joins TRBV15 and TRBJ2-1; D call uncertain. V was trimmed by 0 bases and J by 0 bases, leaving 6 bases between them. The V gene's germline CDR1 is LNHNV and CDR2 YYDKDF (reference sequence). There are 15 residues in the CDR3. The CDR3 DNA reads TGTGCCACCAGCAGAGATACGGACTCCTACAATGAGCAGTTCTTC. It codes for CATSRDTDSYNEQFF.

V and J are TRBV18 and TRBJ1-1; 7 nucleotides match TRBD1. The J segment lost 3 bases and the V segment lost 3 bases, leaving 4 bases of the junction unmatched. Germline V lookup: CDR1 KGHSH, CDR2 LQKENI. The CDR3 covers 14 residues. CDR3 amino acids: CASSPRDSYTEAFF. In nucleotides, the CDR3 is TGTGCCAGCTCACCCCGGGACAGTTACACTGAAGCTTTCTTT.